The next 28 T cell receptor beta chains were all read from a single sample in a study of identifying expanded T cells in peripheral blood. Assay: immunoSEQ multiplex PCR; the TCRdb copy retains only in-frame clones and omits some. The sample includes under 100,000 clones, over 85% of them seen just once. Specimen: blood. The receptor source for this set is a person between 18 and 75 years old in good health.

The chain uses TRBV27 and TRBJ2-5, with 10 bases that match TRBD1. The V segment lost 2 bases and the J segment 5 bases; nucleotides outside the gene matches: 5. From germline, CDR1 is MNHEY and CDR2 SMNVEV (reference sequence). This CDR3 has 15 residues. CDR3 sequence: CASSLMTGGRETQYF. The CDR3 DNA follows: TGTGCCAGCAGTTTAATGACAGGGGGCAGGGAGACCCAGTACTTC.

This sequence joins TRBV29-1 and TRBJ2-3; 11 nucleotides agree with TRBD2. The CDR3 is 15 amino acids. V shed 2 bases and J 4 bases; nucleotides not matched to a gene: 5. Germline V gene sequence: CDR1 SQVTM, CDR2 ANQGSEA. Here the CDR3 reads CSVETIAGGPDTQYF. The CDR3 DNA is TGCAGCGTTGAAACAATAGCGGGAGGGCCAGATACGCAGTATTTT.

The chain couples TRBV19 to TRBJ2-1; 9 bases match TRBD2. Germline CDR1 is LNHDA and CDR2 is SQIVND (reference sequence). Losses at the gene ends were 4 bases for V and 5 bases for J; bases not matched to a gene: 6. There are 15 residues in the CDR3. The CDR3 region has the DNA TGTGCCAGTAGTACCAGGCTAGCGGGAAACAATGAGCAGTTCTTC. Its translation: CASSTRLAGNNEQFF.

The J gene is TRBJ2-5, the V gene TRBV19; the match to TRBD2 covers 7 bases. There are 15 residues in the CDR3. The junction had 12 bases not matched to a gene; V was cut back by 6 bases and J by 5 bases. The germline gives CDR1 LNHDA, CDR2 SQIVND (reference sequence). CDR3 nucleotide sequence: TGTGCCAGTAGCAATGTCGCGGGAGTCGGGGAGACCCAGTACTTC. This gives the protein CASSNVAGVGETQYF.

The CDR3 coding sequence is TGCAGCGGCCTTAACCCGGGCTTGCCCGAAAAACTGTTTTTT. Translated, it gives CSGLNPGLPEKLFF. V and J are TRBV29-1 and TRBJ1-4, with no clear D. The CDR3 loop spans 14 amino acids. CDR1 is SQVTM and CDR2 is ANQGSEA in the germline V gene. V lost 7 bases to trimming and J lost 8 bases, with 20 bases between them.

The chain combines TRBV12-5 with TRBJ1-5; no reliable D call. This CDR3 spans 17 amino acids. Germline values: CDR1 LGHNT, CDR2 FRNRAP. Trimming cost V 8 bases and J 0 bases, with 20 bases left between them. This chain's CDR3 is CASYDHSGDYSNQPQHF. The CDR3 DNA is TGTGCTAGTTACGATCACAGCGGTGACTATAGCAATCAGCCCCAGCATTTT.

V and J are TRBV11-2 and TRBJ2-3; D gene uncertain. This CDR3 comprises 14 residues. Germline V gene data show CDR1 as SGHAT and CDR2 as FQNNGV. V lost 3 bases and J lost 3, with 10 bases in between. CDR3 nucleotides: TGTGCCAGCAGCTTTCGTTTGACGACAGATACGCAGTATTTT. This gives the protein CASSFRLTTDTQYF.

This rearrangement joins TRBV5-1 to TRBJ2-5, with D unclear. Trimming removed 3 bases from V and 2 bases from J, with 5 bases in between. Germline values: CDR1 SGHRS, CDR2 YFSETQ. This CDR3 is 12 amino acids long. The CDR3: CASSSEQETQYF. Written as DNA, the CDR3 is TGCGCCAGCAGCTCAGAACAAGAGACCCAGTACTTC.

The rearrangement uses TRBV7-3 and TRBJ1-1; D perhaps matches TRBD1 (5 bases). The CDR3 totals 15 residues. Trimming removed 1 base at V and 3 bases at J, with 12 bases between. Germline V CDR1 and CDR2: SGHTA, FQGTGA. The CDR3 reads CASSLIPGGDTEAFF. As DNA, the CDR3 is TGTGCCAGCAGCTTAATTCCCGGGGGGGACACTGAAGCTTTCTTT. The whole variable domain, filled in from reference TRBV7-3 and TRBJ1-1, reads GAGVSQTPSNKVTEKGKYVELRCDPISGHTALYWYRQSLGQGPEFLIYFQGTGAADDSGLPNDRFFAVRPEGSVSTLKIQRTERGDSAVYLCASSLIPGGDTEAFFGQGTRLTVV.

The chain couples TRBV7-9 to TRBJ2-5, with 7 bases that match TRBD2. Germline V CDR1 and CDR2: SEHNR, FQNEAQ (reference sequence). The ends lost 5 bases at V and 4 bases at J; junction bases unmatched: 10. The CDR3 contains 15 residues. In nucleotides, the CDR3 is TGTGCCAGCAGCCTACGGGGAGGGCCAGTAGAGACCCAGTACTTC. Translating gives CASSLRGGPVETQYF.

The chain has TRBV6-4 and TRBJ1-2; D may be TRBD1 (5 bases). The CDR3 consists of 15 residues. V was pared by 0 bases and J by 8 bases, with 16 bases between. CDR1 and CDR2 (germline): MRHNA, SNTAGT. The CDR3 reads CASSDSVVSRGGYTF. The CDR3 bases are TGTGCCAGCAGTGACTCGGTTGTTTCTCGGGGCGGCTACACCTTC.

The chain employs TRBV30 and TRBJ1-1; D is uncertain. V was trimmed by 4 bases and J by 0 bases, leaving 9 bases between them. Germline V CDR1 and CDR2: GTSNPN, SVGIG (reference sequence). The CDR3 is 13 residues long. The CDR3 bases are TGTGCCTGGAAAGGTGGTATGAACACTGAAGCTTTCTTT. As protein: CAWKGGMNTEAFF.

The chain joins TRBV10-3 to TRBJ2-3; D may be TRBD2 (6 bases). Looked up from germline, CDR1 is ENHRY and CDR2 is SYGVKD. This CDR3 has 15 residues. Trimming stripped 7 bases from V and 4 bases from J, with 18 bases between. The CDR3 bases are TGTGCCATCACCCGAGGAGGAGGGCCGTCAGATACGCAGTATTTT. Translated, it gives CAITRGGGPSDTQYF.

Written as DNA, the CDR3 is TGTGCCAGCAGGGGCCGGGACAGGGTTGGAAACACCATATATTTT. Amino acids: CASRGRDRVGNTIYF. The V and J genes are TRBV2 and TRBJ1-3, with 9 bases identical to TRBD1. The CDR3 totals 15 residues. Germline lookup yields CDR1 SNHLY and CDR2 FYNNEI. V was pared by 6 bases and J by 3 bases, with 6 bases of the junction left unmatched.

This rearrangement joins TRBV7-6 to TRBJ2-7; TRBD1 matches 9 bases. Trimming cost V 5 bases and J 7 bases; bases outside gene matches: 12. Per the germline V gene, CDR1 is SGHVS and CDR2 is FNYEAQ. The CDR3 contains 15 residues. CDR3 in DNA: TGTGCCAGCAGCCCGGGGACAGGGCCCTCCGGGGAGCAGTACTTC. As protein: CASSPGTGPSGEQYF. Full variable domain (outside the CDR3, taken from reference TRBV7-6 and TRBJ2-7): GAGVSQSPRYKVTKRGQDVALRCDPISGHVSLYWYRQALGQGPEFLTYFNYEAQQDKSGLPNDRFSAERPEGSISTLTIQRTEQRDSAMYRCASSPGTGPSGEQYFGPGTRLTVT.

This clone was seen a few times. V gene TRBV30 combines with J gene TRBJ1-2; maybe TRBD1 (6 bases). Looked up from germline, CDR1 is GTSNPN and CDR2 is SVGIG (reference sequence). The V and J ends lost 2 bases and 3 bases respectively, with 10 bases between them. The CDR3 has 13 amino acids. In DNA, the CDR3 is TGTGCCTGGAGTAAGGGGGTGGACTATGGCTACACCTTC. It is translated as CAWSKGVDYGYTF.

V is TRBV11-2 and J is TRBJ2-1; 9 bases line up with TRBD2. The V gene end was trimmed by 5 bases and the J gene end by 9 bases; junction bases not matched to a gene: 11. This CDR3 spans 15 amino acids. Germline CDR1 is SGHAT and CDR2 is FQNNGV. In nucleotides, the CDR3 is TGTGCCAGCAGCACAGGGACGGGACTAGCAGTTGAGCAGTTCTTC. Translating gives CASSTGTGLAVEQFF.

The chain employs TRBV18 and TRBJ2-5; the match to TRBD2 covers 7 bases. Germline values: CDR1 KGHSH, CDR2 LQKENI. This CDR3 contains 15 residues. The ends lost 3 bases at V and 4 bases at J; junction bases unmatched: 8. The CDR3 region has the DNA TGTGCCAGCTCACCGGCCAGCGGGACGGGAGAGACCCAGTACTTC. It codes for CASSPASGTGETQYF.

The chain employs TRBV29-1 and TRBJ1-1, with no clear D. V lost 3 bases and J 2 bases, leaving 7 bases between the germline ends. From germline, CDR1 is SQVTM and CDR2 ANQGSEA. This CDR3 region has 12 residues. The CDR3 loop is CSVDRGNTEAFF. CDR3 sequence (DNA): TGCAGCGTTGACCGGGGAAACACTGAAGCTTTCTTT.

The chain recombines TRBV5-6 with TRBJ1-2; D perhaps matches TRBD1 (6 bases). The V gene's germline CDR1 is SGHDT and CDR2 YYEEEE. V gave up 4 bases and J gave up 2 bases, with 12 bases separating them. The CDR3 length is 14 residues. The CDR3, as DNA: TGTGCCAGCAGCGCCCGGACAGTAAACTATGGCTACACCTTC. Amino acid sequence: CASSARTVNYGYTF.

The CDR3 DNA sequence: TGTGCCAGTAGTGGGGAGGCCTATAATTCACCCCTCCACTTT. This encodes CASSGEAYNSPLHF. The chain is built from TRBV19 and TRBJ1-6; D remains ambiguous. This CDR3 region has 14 residues. Trimming left V 5 bases short and J 2 bases short, with 7 bases between. From germline, CDR1 is LNHDA and CDR2 SQIVND (reference sequence). The full variable domain, in which reference TRBV19 and TRBJ1-6 provide the parts outside the CDR3, is DGGITQSPKYLFRKEGQNVTLSCEQNLNHDAMYWYRQDPGQGLRLIYYSQIVNDFQKGDIAEGYSVSREKKESFPLTVTSAQKNPTAFYLCASSGEAYNSPLHFGNGTRLTVT.

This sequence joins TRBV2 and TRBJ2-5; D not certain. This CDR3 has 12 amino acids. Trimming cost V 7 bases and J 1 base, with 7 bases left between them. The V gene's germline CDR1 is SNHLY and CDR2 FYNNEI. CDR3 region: CASKAIQETQYF. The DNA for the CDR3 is TGTGCCAGCAAGGCGATCCAAGAGACCCAGTACTTC. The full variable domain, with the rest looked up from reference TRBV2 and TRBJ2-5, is EPEVTQTPSHQVTQMGQEVILRCVPISNHLYFYWYRQILGQKVEFLVSFYNNEISEKSEIFDDQFSVERPDGSNFTLKIRSTKLEDSAMYFCASKAIQETQYFGPGTRLLVL.

The CDR3 coding sequence is TGTGCCAGCAGTAACGGACTAGCGGGAGTAGGGTACGAGCAGTACTTC. It specifies CASSNGLAGVGYEQYF. The J gene is TRBJ2-7, the V gene TRBV27; 13 bases are a match to TRBD2. J was trimmed by 4 bases and V by 5 bases; bases with no gene match: 8. The CDR3 runs 16 residues. Germline values: CDR1 MNHEY, CDR2 SMNVEV (reference sequence).

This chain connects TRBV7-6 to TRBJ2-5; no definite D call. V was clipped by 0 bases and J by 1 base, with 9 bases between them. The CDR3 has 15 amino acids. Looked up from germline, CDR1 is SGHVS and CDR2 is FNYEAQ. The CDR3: CASSLAGSIQETQYF. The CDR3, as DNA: TGTGCCAGCAGCTTAGCGGGCAGCATCCAAGAGACCCAGTACTTC. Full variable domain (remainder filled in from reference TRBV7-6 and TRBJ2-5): GAGVSQSPRYKVTKRGQDVALRCDPISGHVSLYWYRQALGQGPEFLTYFNYEAQQDKSGLPNDRFSAERPEGSISTLTIQRTEQRDSAMYRCASSLAGSIQETQYFGPGTRLLVL.

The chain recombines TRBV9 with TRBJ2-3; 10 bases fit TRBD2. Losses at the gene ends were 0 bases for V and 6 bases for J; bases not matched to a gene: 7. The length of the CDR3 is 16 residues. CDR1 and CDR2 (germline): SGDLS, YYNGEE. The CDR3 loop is CASSVGTSGIEDTQYF. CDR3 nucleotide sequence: TGTGCCAGCAGCGTAGGGACTAGCGGAATTGAGGATACGCAGTATTTT.

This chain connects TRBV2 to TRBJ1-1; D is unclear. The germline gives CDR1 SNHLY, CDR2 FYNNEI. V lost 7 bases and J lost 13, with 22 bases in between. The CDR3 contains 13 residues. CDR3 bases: TGTGCCAGCAAGGGTGGGCAGGTACCCTTGGATTTCTTT. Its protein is CASKGGQVPLDFF.

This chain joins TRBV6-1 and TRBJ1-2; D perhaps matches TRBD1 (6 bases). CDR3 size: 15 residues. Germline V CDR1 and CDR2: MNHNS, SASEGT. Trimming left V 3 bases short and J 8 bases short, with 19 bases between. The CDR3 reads CASSELVGRGGGYTF. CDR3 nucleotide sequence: TGTGCCAGCAGTGAGCTAGTGGGCAGGGGAGGCGGCTACACCTTC.

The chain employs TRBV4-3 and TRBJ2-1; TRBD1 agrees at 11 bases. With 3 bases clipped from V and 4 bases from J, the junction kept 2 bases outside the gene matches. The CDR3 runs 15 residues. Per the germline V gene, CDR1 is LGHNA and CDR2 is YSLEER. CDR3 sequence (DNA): TGCGCCAGCAGCCATGGACAGGGGGCATACAATGAGCAGTTCTTC. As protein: CASSHGQGAYNEQFF.